This T cell receptor (beta chain) was obtained from a study of shared clonotypes between healthy human individuals. Study-level results: Clonotypes which were not shared had lower generation probabilities than clonotypes that all four donors shared. Shared clonotypes: about 5% naive CD4, about 3.3% naive CD8, 2.3% memory CD4, around 0.4% memory CD8.

TCRdb keeps only in-frame clones here, not all; method: immunoSEQ multiplex PCR. The sample includes about 1,900,000 clones, about 95% seen only once; the top ten take around 1.2%. Unmatched junction bases numbered 1, after V lost 3 bases and J lost 6 bases. Per germline, CDR1 ENHRY and CDR2 SYGVKD. The CDR3 runs to 13 residues. As regards this clone: What it recognizes is unknown.

Cells designated naive CD8 were CD45RO-negative and were positively selected for CCR7, with terminally differentiated effector memory CD45RA+ cells excluded. Every contributor of samples was a Caucasian grown-up residing in Nashville, Tennessee. Material for sequencing was naive CD8+ T cells sorted from blood. The J gene is TRBJ1-2, the V gene TRBV10-3; 10 bases are a match to TRBD1. The sequence came from a man between 18 and 29 years old in good health. Here the CDR3 DNA reads TGTGCCATCAGTGATGGGACAGGGGATGGCTACACCTTC. It codes for CAISDGTGDGYTF.